One sample yielded the 15 T cell receptor beta chains listed below, sequenced in a study of blood T cell repertoires in COVID-19. Data came from immunoSEQ multiplex PCR; TCRdb stores just in-frame clones and leaves some out. The sample holds around 250,000 clones, approximately 85% seen once. The sequenced material came from PBMCs or T cells enriched from blood (not recorded which). Receptors originate from a woman in her forties or fifties who had recovered from COVID-19.

This chain links TRBV3-1 (or the pseudogene TRBV3-2) with TRBJ2-5, with 15 bases aligning to TRBD2. The CDR3 is 16 amino acids. The J segment lost 6 bases and the V segment lost 4 bases, leaving 6 bases of the junction unmatched. In germline, CDR1 is LGHDT, CDR2 YNNKEL (reference sequence). In DNA form, the CDR3 reads TGTGCCAGCAGCCGTACCGGGACTAGCGGGAGGCAGACCCAGTACTTC. It is translated as CASSRTGTSGRQTQYF.

The chain has TRBV7-2 and TRBJ2-1, with 9 bases fitting TRBD2. This CDR3 has 16 amino acids. In germline, CDR1 is SGHTA, CDR2 FQGNSA. The trim removed 1 base at V and 10 bases at J, leaving 11 bases unmatched. The CDR3 protein is CASSLEGLAPPGEQFF. CDR3 nucleotides: TGTGCCAGCAGCTTAGAGGGACTAGCCCCGCCTGGGGAGCAGTTCTTC.

This clone has a single count. V is TRBV6-5 and J is TRBJ1-2; 8 bases align to TRBD1. The CDR3 consists of 12 residues. Germline-derived CDR1 and CDR2 are MNHEY and SVGAGI. V shed 7 bases, J shed 7 bases, and the junction held 5 bases outside the gene matches. The CDR3 DNA follows: TGTGCCAGCAACTCAGGGGGCTTTGGCTACACCTTC. This sequence encodes CASNSGGFGYTF.

V and J are TRBV14 and TRBJ2-1; D possibly corresponds to TRBD1 (6 bases). The CDR3 consists of 14 residues. Germline values: CDR1 SGHDN, CDR2 FVKESK. V was trimmed by 3 bases and J by 4 bases, leaving 10 bases between them. The CDR3 sequence: CASSQDRGYNEQFF. The CDR3, as DNA: TGTGCCAGCAGCCAGGATAGGGGGTACAATGAGCAGTTCTTC.

The CDR3 DNA reads as TGTGCCAGCAGTACCCGGACAGGGTATCCCCCTGAAGCTTTCTTT. It is translated as CASSTRTGYPPEAFF. The chain links TRBV28 to TRBJ1-1, with 8 bases fitting TRBD1. The trim removed 5 bases at V and 6 bases at J, leaving 11 bases unmatched. The CDR3 has 15 amino acids. CDR1 is MDHEN, CDR2 SYDVKM, per germline.

The chain joins TRBV5-1 to TRBJ2-1; 13 bases are shared with TRBD2. V was clipped by 3 bases and J by 0 bases; unmatched bases: 9. This CDR3 region has 19 residues. In germline, CDR1 is SGHRS, CDR2 YFSETQ. This chain's CDR3 is CASSSSGLAGPSSYNEQFF. CDR3 nucleotide sequence: TGCGCCAGCAGCTCATCGGGACTAGCGGGGCCGAGCTCCTACAATGAGCAGTTCTTC. Together with reference TRBV5-1 and TRBJ2-1, the CDR3 gives the full variable domain: KAGVTQTPRYLIKTRGQQVTLSCSPISGHRSVSWYQQTPGQGLQFLFEYFSETQRNKGNFPGRFSGRQFSNSRSEMNVSTLELGDSALYLCASSSSGLAGPSSYNEQFFGPGTRLTVL.

The V call is TRBV5-1, the J call TRBJ1-1, with D tentatively TRBD1 (5 bases). Trimming removed 4 bases from V and 5 bases from J, with 15 bases in between. Germline loops: CDR1 SGHRS, CDR2 YFSETQ. The CDR3 runs 14 residues. CDR3: CASSAGLGATEAFF. CDR3 in DNA: TGCGCCAGCAGCGCCGGACTAGGGGCGACTGAAGCTTTCTTT.

The chain carries TRBV2 and TRBJ2-7, with D possibly being TRBD2 (6 bases). V dropped 7 bases and J dropped 3 bases, with 16 bases sitting between them. Germline V lookup: CDR1 SNHLY, CDR2 FYNNEI. The CDR3 totals 14 residues. Written as DNA, the CDR3 is TGTGCCAGCATCCCCACGGGAGCCCGCTACGAGCAGTACTTC. Translation gives CASIPTGARYEQYF. Full variable domain (outside the CDR3, taken from reference TRBV2 and TRBJ2-7): EPEVTQTPSHQVTQMGQEVILRCVPISNHLYFYWYRQILGQKVEFLVSFYNNEISEKSEIFDDQFSVERPDGSNFTLKIRSTKLEDSAMYFCASIPTGARYEQYFGPGTRLTVT.

The chain combines TRBV28 with TRBJ1-4; a weak D match, TRBD1 (6 bases). The CDR3 consists of 16 residues. CDR1 is MDHEN, CDR2 SYDVKM, per germline. The germline V and J ends were trimmed by 5 bases and 0 bases, with 13 bases remaining between them. The CDR3 region is CASSLQGSSTNEKLFF. The CDR3 DNA reads TGTGCCAGCAGTCTTCAGGGGTCCTCAACTAATGAAAAACTGTTTTTT.

This clone was seen only once. The gene calls are TRBV7-9 and TRBJ1-4; the D gene is possibly TRBD1 (6 bases). V lost 10 bases and J lost 1, with 13 bases in between. The CDR3 consists of 14 residues. CDR1 and CDR2 (germline): SEHNR, FQNEAQ (reference sequence). The CDR3 DNA reads TGTGCCACTTCGACCAGGGGAACTAATGAAAAACTGTTTTTT. The encoded protein is CATSTRGTNEKLFF.

The chain is built from TRBV12-5 and TRBJ1-2; tentatively, D is TRBD1 (5 bases). Germline loops: CDR1 LGHNT, CDR2 FRNRAP. The CDR3 loop spans 13 amino acids. The V gene lost 3 bases and the J gene lost 2 bases, with 7 bases spanning the gap. CDR3: CASGFAGNYGYTF. The CDR3 bases are TGTGCTAGTGGTTTTGCAGGGAACTATGGCTACACCTTC. The full variable domain, rest sourced from reference TRBV12-5 and TRBJ1-2, is DARVTQTPRHKVTEMGQEVTMRCQPILGHNTVFWYRQTMMQGLELLAYFRNRAPLDDSGMPKDRFSAEMPDATLATLKIQPSEPRDSAVYFCASGFAGNYGYTFGSGTRLTVV.

The CDR3 DNA reads TGTGCCAGCAGCCCTTACCAGGCTGGCTATGGCTACACCTTC. It specifies CASSPYQAGYGYTF. This rearrangement joins TRBV7-2 to TRBJ1-2; no clear D. The CDR3 consists of 14 residues. V lost 5 bases and J 4 bases, leaving 14 bases between the germline ends. Germline-derived CDR1 and CDR2 are SGHTA and FQGNSA.

This clone was observed once. The V gene is TRBV10-3, the J gene TRBJ2-7; D unclear. This CDR3 spans 11 amino acids. The V end was cut by 3 bases, the J end by 4 bases, with 4 bases between. Germline CDR1 ENHRY, CDR2 SYGVKD. This chain's CDR3 is CAISDGYEQYF. DNA of the CDR3: TGTGCCATCAGTGACGGGTACGAGCAGTACTTC.

This clone was seen only a few times. The genes are TRBV5-1 and TRBJ2-2, with 7 bases aligning to TRBD1. Germline values: CDR1 SGHRS, CDR2 YFSETQ. This CDR3 has 16 residues. Trimming removed 2 bases from V and 0 bases from J; junction bases left unmatched: 4. The CDR3 nucleotides read TGCGCCAGCAGCTTCCCCGGGACAGCGAACACCGGGGAGCTGTTTTTT. Amino acid sequence: CASSFPGTANTGELFF. Full variable domain (outside the CDR3, taken from reference TRBV5-1 and TRBJ2-2): KAGVTQTPRYLIKTRGQQVTLSCSPISGHRSVSWYQQTPGQGLQFLFEYFSETQRNKGNFPGRFSGRQFSNSRSEMNVSTLELGDSALYLCASSFPGTANTGELFFGEGSRLTVL.

The rearrangement uses TRBV5-1 and TRBJ2-2; 10 bases match TRBD1. V shed 4 bases and J 6 bases; nucleotides not matched to a gene: 15. Germline CDR1 reads SGHRS; CDR2 reads YFSETQ. The CDR3 sequence is 18 residues long. The CDR3 DNA reads TGCGCCAGCAGCCCCAAACCCGGGACAGGGGCATGGGCCGGGGAGCTGTTTTTT. This encodes CASSPKPGTGAWAGELFF.